Listed below are T cell receptor beta chains from one sample, sequenced in a study of blood T cell repertoires in COVID-19. Libraries were prepared by immunoSEQ multiplex PCR; TCRdb keeps only in-frame clonotypes and omits some of them. The sample includes just under 80,000 clones, roughly 80% seen only once; the top ten take 4.5% to 5.5%. The sequenced material came from peripheral blood. These receptor sequences come from a woman between 70 and 85 years old with acute or convalescent COVID-19. Each CDR3 is given with its conserved first and last residue. The D gene is left open where the match is weak. Clone sizes are given selectively: once, few, many, or a class where the clone is expanded.

>TRBJ2-7|NA|NA|TRBV5-6
TGTGCCAGCAGCGCCACAGTGGACTCCTACGAGCAGTACTTC
CASSATVDSYEQYF
>TRBJ1-4|few|NA|TRBV29-1
TGCAGCGTTGAGAGGGCCGCAGATTTT
CSVERAADF
>TRBJ1-1|NA|NA|TRBV12-3/TRBV12-4
TGTGCCAGCAGTTTAGGTTATCGGGAAGCTTTCTTT
CASSLGYREAFF
>TRBJ2-7|NA|NA|TRBV7-8
TGTGCCAGCAGCTTGAGTCGGGGGGCCCAATACGAGCAGTACTTC
CASSLSRGAQYEQYF
>TRBJ2-5|NA|TRBD2|TRBV4-1
TGCGCCAGCAGCCCGAGTATTGGCGGGGGATCTCAAGAGACCCAGTACTTC
CASSPSIGGGSQETQYF
>TRBJ2-1|NA|TRBD2|TRBV27
TGTGCCAGCAGTTTAGGGGCTAGCGGGGACAATGAGCAGTTCTTC
CASSLGASGDNEQFF
>TRBJ1-2|NA|NA|TRBV6-5
TGTGCCAGCAGTTACACAGGCGCTCCGGCTGGCTACACCTTC
CASSYTGAPAGYTF
>TRBJ2-2|NA|NA|TRBV7-8
TGTGCCAGCAGCTTAGGGACACTGAACACCGGGGAGCTGTTTTTT
CASSLGTLNTGELFF
>TRBJ2-6|NA|TRBD1|TRBV5-4
TGTGCCAGCAGCCAAGGACAGGGCAGCCTTTTTGGGGCCAACGTCCTGACTTTC
CASSQGQGSLFGANVLTF
>TRBJ1-1|NA|NA|TRBV7-9
TGTGCCAGCAGCTTAGGGGGGCCTTTAGGAGCTTTCTTT
CASSLGGPLGAFF
>TRBJ1-1|NA|NA|TRBV19
TGTGCCAGTAGTATCAACAGTCCCGGGATTGAAGCTTTCTTT
CASSINSPGIEAFF
>TRBJ2-2|NA|NA|TRBV11-2
TGTGCCAGCAGCTTAGTCAGGAACACCGGGGAGCTGTTTTTT
CASSLVRNTGELFF
>TRBJ2-2|NA|TRBD1|TRBV18
TGTGCCAGCTCGTCGGGACAGGGGAACACCGGGGAGCTGTTTTTT
CASSSGQGNTGELFF
>TRBJ1-2|few|TRBD1|TRBV5-6
TGTGCCAGCAGCCTAGACAGGGTCTACGCCTATGGCTACACCTTC
CASSLDRVYAYGYTF
>TRBJ2-6|NA|NA|TRBV9
TGTGCCAGCAGCGGAACAGCCGGGGCCAACGTCCTGACTTTC
CASSGTAGANVLTF
>TRBJ2-1|NA|TRBD2|TRBV5-4
TGTGCCAGCAGCCCCTATAGCGGGGGCCTCGGGAATGAGCAGTTCTTC
CASSPYSGGLGNEQFF
>TRBJ1-4|NA|NA|TRBV18
TGTGCCAGCCGGGAAGTGTTGGATGAAAAACTGTTTTTT
CASREVLDEKLFF
>TRBJ1-1|NA|TRBD1|TRBV7-9
TGTGCCAGCAGCGGCCAGGGGGGTGAAGCTTTCTTT
CASSGQGGEAFF
>TRBJ2-1|NA|TRBD2|TRBV9
TGTGCCAGCACCTCAGGAGCGGGGGGCTACCAATACAATGAGCAGTTCTTC
CASTSGAGGYQYNEQFF
>TRBJ1-3|NA|TRBD1|TRBV4-2
TGTGCCAGCAGCCAAGCGGACAGGGGATCGGGAAACACCATATATTTT
CASSQADRGSGNTIYF
>TRBJ2-1|NA|TRBD2|TRBV24-1
TGTGCCACCAGCGGTCCGGGACTAGCGTCAAGGGAGCAGTTCTTC
CATSGPGLASREQFF
>TRBJ2-2|NA|TRBD1|TRBV18
TGTGCCAGCTCACCTTTTCCGGGACAGGACAACACCGGGGAGCTGTTTTTT
CASSPFPGQDNTGELFF
>TRBJ1-4|NA|TRBD1|TRBV27
TGTGCCAGCAGTTCCTTACGTACAGGGGGTTTAGACGGACTGTTTTTT
CASSSLRTGGLDGLFF
>TRBJ1-3|few|TRBD1|TRBV5-1
TGCGCCAGCAGACTGGACAGGGGGCAAGGAAACACCATATATTTT
CASRLDRGQGNTIYF
>TRBJ2-1|once|NA|TRBV3-1/TRBV3-2
TGTGCCAGCAGCCAAGATCCCCCACCCGGCGGGTCGCAGTTCTTC
CASSQDPPPGGSQFF
>TRBJ1-2|NA|NA|TRBV6-6
TGTGCCAGCAGTTCATACAGCAGTTACTATGGCTACACCTTC
CASSSYSSYYGYTF
>TRBJ1-1|NA|NA|TRBV6-5
TGTGCCAGCAATCTAGGTAACAGGGTCACTGAAGCTTTCTTT
CASNLGNRVTEAFF
>TRBJ2-5|NA|TRBD2|TRBV3-1/TRBV3-2
TGTGCCAGCAGCCCTATTCAACTAGCGGGGGGCCCCTCGAACTTC
CASSPIQLAGGPSNF
>TRBJ1-2|NA|NA|TRBV7-6
TGTGCCAGCAGCGCGAGCGTGGGCGGAGGGGTCAACTATGGCTACACCTTC
CASSASVGGGVNYGYTF
>TRBJ2-5|NA|TRBD2|TRBV6-5
TGTGCCAGCCGACTAGCGGGGGCCCCGGGTGAGACCCAGTACTTC
CASRLAGAPGETQYF
>TRBJ2-2|few|NA|TRBV7-6
TGTGCCAGCAGCTTCCGTAGCCCCCCAGCCGGGGAGCTGTTTTTT
CASSFRSPPAGELFF
>TRBJ1-2|NA|TRBD1|TRBV19
TGTGCCAGTAGTCTCTTAGCACAGGGGTTATCGGACTATGGCTACACCTTC
CASSLLAQGLSDYGYTF
>TRBJ1-5|NA|NA|TRBV7-9
TGTGCCAGCAGCTGGGGCCTCAATCAGCCCCAGCATTTT
CASSWGLNQPQHF
>TRBJ2-5|NA|NA|TRBV5-1
TGCGCCAGCAGCTTGGATAGGGGCAGTGAGACCCAGTACTTC
CASSLDRGSETQYF
>TRBJ2-5|NA|TRBD2|TRBV7-6
TGTGCCAGCAGCTTTTTATCGGTAGCGGGGTATCAGGAGACCCAGTACTTC
CASSFLSVAGYQETQYF
>TRBJ2-1|once|TRBD2|TRBV5-1
TGCGCCAGCAGAAGCGGGGGGGAAGGCAATGAGCAGTTCTTC
CASRSGGEGNEQFF
>TRBJ2-3|NA|TRBD1|TRBV19
TGTGCCAGTAGTATAGGTGGACAGGGACCAGATACGCAGTATTTT
CASSIGGQGPDTQYF
>TRBJ1-5|NA|NA|TRBV10-3
TGTGCCATCAGTCCCGGGACAATTAGCAATCAGCCCCAGCATTTT
CAISPGTISNQPQHF
>TRBJ2-3|NA|NA|TRBV6-5
TGTGCCAGCAGTTACCTAGGCGTCCCGGATACGCAGTATTTT
CASSYLGVPDTQYF
>TRBJ1-1|NA|NA|TRBV29-1
TGCAGCTCGGGGGAGATGGGAGACCCGAACACTGAAGCTTTCTTT
CSSGEMGDPNTEAFF
>TRBJ2-5|NA|TRBD1|TRBV3-1/TRBV3-2
TGTGCCAGCAGCCTCAAGCCAGGGGGATTAAAGACCCAGTACTTC
CASSLKPGGLKTQYF
>TRBJ2-2|NA|NA|TRBV7-6
TGTGCCAGCAGCGAAGAAGGGGCTCAGGCCGGGGAGCTGTTTTTT
CASSEEGAQAGELFF
>TRBJ1-1|NA|NA|TRBV5-1
TGCGCCAGCCGGGGGAACACTGAAGCTTTCTTT
CASRGNTEAFF
>TRBJ2-7|NA|NA|TRBV28
TGTGCCAGTATTACAGGGCAGGGAAGCTCCTACGAGCAGTACTTC
CASITGQGSSYEQYF
>TRBJ1-2|NA|NA|TRBV21-1
TGTGGCAAGAAGGGGCGCAGGAATGGCTACACCTTC
CGKKGRRNGYTF
>TRBJ1-2|NA|TRBD1|TRBV7-3
TGTGCCAGCAGCCCCGAGGGAGGGACAGGGGCAAATTACTATGGCTACACCTTC
CASSPEGGTGANYYGYTF
>TRBJ1-1|NA|NA|TRBV4-3
TGCGCCAGCAGCCAAGATAGGGCAGGGCTGGAAACTGAAGCTTTCTTT
CASSQDRAGLETEAFF
>TRBJ1-5|NA|NA|TRBV6-5
TGTGCCACAGGCCCAACCGGGGGCAATCAGCCCCAGCATTTT
CATGPTGGNQPQHF